A single sample is the source of the 22 T cell receptor beta chains below, sequenced in a study of spatial heterogeneity in lung cancer. Regarding time point: sample taken at primary tumor resection. No cells were sorted before sequencing. The whole RNA sequenced was extracted from tumor, nontumor lung or frozen PBMC. TCRdb re-called the 5' RACE reads through MiXCR, storing one row per CDR3 protein. Of just under 95,000 distinct CDR3 sequences in the sample, roughly 12% were seen once. Sequenced material: PBMCs, taken at surgery. Source of these receptors: a male donor with early-stage non-small cell lung cancer.

The chain links TRBV5-5 to TRBJ2-5, with 13 bases aligning to TRBD2. Trimming at V came to 1 base and at J to 4 bases, leaving 1 base not matched to a gene. The CDR3 spans 15 residues. Per the germline V gene, CDR1 is SGHKS and CDR2 is YYEKEE (reference sequence). This CDR3 reads CASSLRLAGGETQYF. CDR3 bases: TGTGCCAGCAGCTTGCGACTAGCGGGAGGAGAGACCCAGTACTTC.

This clonotype was observed a handful of times. The rearrangement joins TRBV4-2 to TRBJ2-5; maybe TRBD2 (6 bases). Trimming shortened V by 1 base and J by 0 bases, and 12 bases separated the two germline ends. CDR1 and CDR2 (germline): LGHNA, YNFKEQ. The CDR3 length is 16 residues. As DNA, the CDR3 is TGTGCCAGCAGCCAAGTTTCAGCGGGCCACCAAGAGACCCAGTACTTC. Its protein is CASSQVSAGHQETQYF.

The V call is TRBV7-9, the J call TRBJ2-7; 8 positions agree with TRBD1. CDR3 size: 14 residues. Germline CDR1 reads SEHNR; CDR2 reads FQNEAQ (reference sequence). J was trimmed by 5 bases and V by 2 bases; bases with no gene match: 5. CDR3 sequence reads: CASSLRQGQDEQYF. DNA for the CDR3: TGTGCCAGCAGCTTAAGGCAGGGACAGGACGAGCAGTACTTC.

The table lists this clonotype with a few counts. The chain employs TRBV4-3 and TRBJ2-3, with TRBD2 identical over 7 bases. The CDR3 sequence is 14 residues long. Losses at the gene ends were 0 bases for V and 4 bases for J; bases not matched to a gene: 1. Germline loops: CDR1 LGHNA, CDR2 YSLEER. The CDR3 region is CASSQDGRPDTQYF. The CDR3 DNA follows: TGCGCCAGCAGCCAAGACGGGAGGCCAGATACGCAGTATTTT.

This clonotype was seen a few times. This rearrangement joins TRBV7-9 to TRBJ1-6; 9 bases fit TRBD1. The CDR3 has 16 residues. CDR1 is SEHNR, CDR2 FQNEAQ, per germline (reference sequence). V shed 5 bases and J 7 bases; nucleotides not matched to a gene: 9. The CDR3 bases are TGTGCCAGCAGCCAAACAGGGGGCGCGAAAAATTCACCCCTCCACTTT. Translating it yields CASSQTGGAKNSPLHF.

On this clonotype itself: This may stem from a read error, because a much larger clone lies one nucleotide away. V gene TRBV15 combines with J gene TRBJ2-5; unclear D gene. In germline, CDR1 is LNHNV, CDR2 YYDKDF (reference sequence). The CDR3 runs to 13 residues. The CDR3 sequence is CAASRERRETQYF. The DNA for the CDR3 is TGTGCCGCCAGCAGAGAAAGGCGGGAGACCCAGTACTTC.

This clonotype came up a few times. The genes are TRBV12-3 or TRBV12-4 and TRBJ1-1, with D tentatively TRBD1 (5 bases). The CDR3 sequence is 13 residues long. Trimming removed 8 bases at V and 0 bases at J, with 10 bases between. CDR3 coding DNA: TGTGCCAGCGGAGGGGATTTGAACACTGAAGCTTTCTTT. It codes for CASGGDLNTEAFF.

The chain joins TRBV29-1 to TRBJ2-1, with D perhaps TRBD2 (6 bases). The CDR3 has 14 amino acids. CDR1 and CDR2 (germline): SQVTM, ANQGSEA. The V end lost 7 bases, the J end lost 3 bases, and 16 bases lay between the germline ends. The CDR3 sequence: CSAPGAGYYNEQFF. CDR3 coding DNA: TGCAGCGCCCCGGGAGCGGGTTACTACAATGAGCAGTTCTTC.

The chain combines TRBV5-1 with TRBJ2-7; TRBD2 aligns across 10 bases. Losses at the gene ends were 5 bases for V and 2 bases for J; bases not matched to a gene: 7. This CDR3 is 15 amino acids long. Germline CDR1 SGHRS, CDR2 YFSETQ. This CDR3 reads CASRTSSGSPYEQYF. CDR3 nucleotides: TGCGCCAGCAGGACCTCTAGCGGGAGCCCCTACGAGCAGTACTTC.

The chain has TRBV7-2 and TRBJ2-6; no definite D call. Per germline, CDR1 SGHTA and CDR2 FQGNSA. This CDR3 spans 15 amino acids. Trimming took off 5 bases at V and 0 bases at J, with 8 bases between the two ends. The CDR3 DNA is TGTGCCAGCAGCGGCCAGATCTCTGGGGCCAACGTCCTGACTTTC. It specifies CASSGQISGANVLTF.

With respect to this clonotype: A much more abundant neighbour one base away suggests this may be a read error. V usage is TRBV24-1 and J usage is TRBJ2-5; 7 nucleotides match TRBD1. The germline CDR1 and CDR2 sequences are KGHDR and SFDVKD. The CDR3 totals 14 residues. After removal of 4 bases from V and 1 base from J, the junction contained 2 bases not matched to a gene. The chain's CDR3 is CATSEWDSQETQYF. The CDR3 DNA follows: TGTGCCACCAGTGAATGGGACAGCCAAGAGACCCAGTACTTC.

This clonotype came up a few times. The V and J genes are TRBV6-6 and TRBJ2-5, with unresolved D. This CDR3 is 14 amino acids long. The V end was cut by 6 bases, the J end by 7 bases, with 18 bases between. Germline V gene sequence: CDR1 MNHNY, CDR2 SVGAGI (reference sequence). Here the CDR3 reads CASRMPLEEGTQYF. Written as DNA, the CDR3 is TGTGCCAGCAGAATGCCCCTAGAGGAAGGGACCCAGTACTTC.

This clonotype occurred many times. The CDR3 coding sequence is TGTGCCAGCAGTTTATCGACTCCTCGCACAGATACGCAGTATTTT. This codes for CASSLSTPRTDTQYF. The chain recombines TRBV27 with TRBJ2-3, with no clear D. The CDR3 has 15 amino acids. Trimming cost V 0 bases and J 1 base, with 8 bases left between them. Germline V CDR1 and CDR2: MNHEY, SMNVEV (reference sequence).

This clonotype has only one observation. The V and J genes are TRBV5-1 and TRBJ1-6, with D possibly being TRBD1 (5 bases). V was pared by 1 base and J by 8 bases, with 13 bases between. The CDR3 is 15 residues long. The germline V gene has CDR1 SGHRS and CDR2 YFSETQ. CDR3 residues: CASSLTGRGYSPLHF. CDR3 bases: TGCGCCAGCAGCTTGACAGGACGAGGGTATTCACCCCTCCACTTT.

The chain carries TRBV28 and TRBJ2-3; D is ambiguous. CDR1 MDHEN and CDR2 SYDVKM come from the germline V gene. V dropped 7 bases and J dropped 0 bases, with 8 bases sitting between them. The CDR3 totals 13 residues. This CDR3 is CASTPPSTDTQYF. The CDR3 region has the DNA TGTGCCAGCACCCCCCCGAGCACAGATACGCAGTATTTT.

This clonotype was seen more than once but under ten times. The chain employs TRBV20-1 and TRBJ2-5, with 8 bases identical to TRBD2. Germline assignment: CDR1 DFQATT and CDR2 SNEGSKA (reference sequence). The CDR3 has 15 amino acids. Trimming took 6 bases from V and 1 from J; bases not matched to a gene: 10. CDR3 protein: CSAPPRAGVQETQYF. CDR3 in DNA: TGCAGTGCCCCACCCCGAGCGGGGGTCCAAGAGACCCAGTACTTC.

This sequence joins TRBV12-3 or TRBV12-4 and TRBJ2-3; a possible D gene is TRBD2 (5 bases). With 8 bases removed from V and 4 bases from J, the gap between germline ends came to 10 bases. The CDR3 loop spans 12 amino acids. The CDR3 spells CASAGGSDTQYF. DNA of the CDR3: TGTGCCAGCGCAGGAGGATCAGATACGCAGTATTTT.

Only a few counts were recorded for this clonotype. The rearrangement uses TRBV4-2 and TRBJ1-1, with D hard to call. Trimming removed 1 base at V and 1 base at J, with 7 bases between. The germline gives CDR1 LGHNA, CDR2 YNFKEQ. The CDR3 sequence is 14 residues long. The CDR3 is CASSQVRQNTEAFF. CDR3 DNA: TGTGCCAGCAGCCAAGTTCGCCAGAACACTGAAGCTTTCTTT.

This chain uses TRBV6-2 or TRBV6-3 with TRBJ2-3; no reliable D call. This CDR3 comprises 15 residues. Germline-derived CDR1 and CDR2 are MNHEY and SVGEGT. The V gene lost 4 bases and the J gene lost 4 bases, with 15 bases spanning the gap. CDR3 DNA: TGTGCCAGCAGTTTCTCGGCTAGGAGCCCAGATACGCAGTATTTT. It codes for CASSFSARSPDTQYF.

In this sample, this clonotype turned up a few times. This chain connects TRBV7-8 to TRBJ1-1; D remains ambiguous. V was shortened by 2 bases and J by 2 bases, with 9 bases between the two germline ends. The CDR3 loop spans 14 amino acids. Germline loops: CDR1 SGHVS, CDR2 FQNEAQ. CDR3 loop: CASSLSIFNTEAFF. The CDR3 DNA reads TGTGCCAGCAGCTTAAGTATCTTTAACACTGAAGCTTTCTTT.

V and J are TRBV29-1 and TRBJ2-3; 7 nucleotides match TRBD1. With V trimmed by 6 bases and J by 1 base, 7 bases remained unmatched. The CDR3 consists of 14 residues. From germline, CDR1 is SQVTM and CDR2 ANQGSEA. In DNA form, the CDR3 reads TGCAGCGTCGCTACAGGGGCGGGCACAGATACGCAGTATTTT. Protein product: CSVATGAGTDTQYF.

The rearrangement links TRBV7-9 to TRBJ2-3; 8 bases line up with TRBD1. With V trimmed by 6 bases and J by 0 bases, 8 bases remained unmatched. The CDR3 totals 16 residues. The germline gives CDR1 SEHNR, CDR2 FQNEAQ (reference sequence). The CDR3 bases are TGTGCCAGCAGGGAAAACAGGGGGTCCAGCACAGATACGCAGTATTTT. The encoded protein is CASRENRGSSTDTQYF.